This TCR beta chain was captured by sequencing in a study of T cells in localized non-small cell lung cancer. Concerning this clone itself: Its antigen is unidentified.

Trimming at V came to 5 bases and at J to 5 bases, leaving 14 bases not matched to a gene. Per germline, CDR1 LNHNV and CDR2 YYDKDF (reference sequence). The CDR3 spans 16 residues. Sequenced by immunoSEQ multiplex PCR; TCRdb stores in-frame clones only, minus some. Here the sample spans approximately 10,000 clones, roughly nine tenths being singletons. Study-level findings and limits: Longer overall survival associated with higher blood T cell density; shorter survival with higher adjacent-lung clonality.

Sequences were derived from peripheral blood, sampled before any cancer treatment. The chain has TRBV15 and TRBJ1-2, with 7 bases identical to TRBD1. The source is a woman aged 35 to 69 with stage I squamous cell lung carcinoma. The CDR3 sequence is CATSPGGEESIYGYTF. The DNA of the CDR3 is TGTGCCACCAGCCCAGGGGGGGAAGAAAGCATTTATGGCTACACCTTC.